A selection of T cell receptor beta chains follows, all from one sample in a study of naive and memory T cell subsets. TCRdb independently ran MiXCR on the UMI-ligation and nested PCR reads; one entry per CDR3 protein. The sample includes over 110,000 distinct CDR3 sequences, approximately 21% of them seen just once. Sequences were obtained from naive CD8+ T cells from blood. The receptors were sampled from a human donor in good health. CDR3s include the opening cysteine and the closing phenylalanine or tryptophan. The D gene is left open where the match is weak. The size of a clone is reported for some rows only, either as once, few or many, or as a class for expanded clones.

TRBJ2-3,NA,NA,TRBV10-1,CASSESGTDTQYF,TGCGCCAGCAGTGAGTCAGGCACAGATACGCAGTATTTT
TRBJ2-1,NA,NA,TRBV7-8,CASSRYTLYNEQFF,TGTGCCAGCAGCCGTTACACCCTCTACAATGAGCAGTTCTTC
TRBJ2-1,TRBD2,NA,TRBV14,CASGLAGDVEQFF,TGTGCCAGCGGACTAGCGGGAGACGTTGAGCAGTTCTTC
TRBJ2-7,NA,NA,TRBV27,CASSLWGPGTYEQYF,TGTGCCAGCAGTTTATGGGGCCCCGGGACTTACGAGCAGTACTTC
TRBJ2-7,NA,NA,TRBV7-9,CASSLAGTLSSYEQYF,TGTGCCAGCAGCTTAGCCGGGACTCTAAGCTCCTACGAGCAGTACTTC
TRBJ2-3,NA,NA,TRBV19,CASSILGTDTQYF,TGTGCCAGTAGTATACTTGGCACAGATACGCAGTATTTT
TRBJ2-1,NA,NA,TRBV7-9,CASSLGGVGTYNEQFF,TGTGCCAGCAGCTTAGGAGGGGTTGGTACCTACAATGAGCAGTTCTTC
TRBJ2-7,NA,NA,TRBV12-5,CASGLGVTYEQYF,TGTGCTAGTGGTTTGGGCGTAACCTACGAGCAGTACTTC
TRBJ1-2,NA,NA,TRBV6-1,CASSELEGLTF,TGTGCCAGCAGCGAATTGGAGGGTCTCACCTTC
TRBJ2-1,NA,NA,TRBV24-1,CATSDDAAHEQFF,TGTGCCACCAGTGATGATGCGGCCCATGAGCAGTTCTTC
TRBJ2-5,TRBD2,few,TRBV29-1,CSVGLDPAGVGETQYF,TGCAGCGTTGGATTGGACCCAGCGGGAGTCGGGGAGACCCAGTACTTC
TRBJ1-6,NA,few,TRBV28,CASSFGGPNSPLHF,TGTGCCAGCAGTTTCGGGGGTCCGAATTCACCCCTCCACTTT
TRBJ2-5,NA,few,TRBV18,CASSTGPGAETQYF,TGTGCCAGCTCCACCGGACCCGGGGCTGAGACCCAGTACTTC